The subject of this entry is one TCR beta chain. This entry comes from a study of HIV-infected patients and healthy controls. The V end was cut by 2 bases, the J end by 1 base, with 7 bases between. This CDR3 spans 14 amino acids. Germline assignment: CDR1 LGHDT and CDR2 YNNKEL (reference sequence). All unsorted peripheral T cells were captured because whole blood was used without fractionation. Alpha and beta constant-region primers primed reverse transcription of around 540 ng RNA. Using multiplexing indices, alpha and beta chain libraries were generated apart by chain-specific third strand synthesis. Each cDNA molecule was barcoded, and a single primer pair amplified each chain. A 5' RACE adapter with a random hexamer and the SP2 primer site was joined to cDNA. A single record per CDR3 protein comes from TCRdb applying MiXCR to the 5' RACE reads. The data show under 20,000 distinct CDR3 sequences, over 9.5% seen once.

This chain links TRBV3-1 with TRBJ2-3; D uncertain. Sequenced input: blood. The origin of this receptor is an adult in good health. DNA of the CDR3: TGTGCCAGCAGCCAAACTATTGGCACAGATACGCAGTATTTT. As protein: CASSQTIGTDTQYF.